Listed below are T cell receptor beta chains from one sample, sequenced in a study of T cell responses to AZD1222 COVID-19 vaccine. The data were produced by immunoSEQ multiplex PCR, yet TCRdb's version contains in-frame clones alone and is incomplete. The data hold about 180,000 clones, with around nine tenths observed a single time. The source was peripheral blood, collected on day 0 of AZD1222 vaccination. These receptors all stem from an adult in good health. Each CDR3 is given with its conserved first and last residue. A D gene is named only where the DNA matches it firmly. Where a row states a size, it is once, few, many or the class of an expanded clone; other rows omit it.

j_gene	v_gene	abundance	len	d_gene	CDR3nt	CDR3aa
TRBJ1-4	TRBV7-6	-	16	-	TGTGCCAGCAGTTATGAATTCCGCGAGAGGCGGGAAAAACTGTTTTTT	CASSYEFRERREKLFF
TRBJ2-3	TRBV10-3	-	14	TRBD2	TGTGCCATCAGCAGACTAGCGGACACAGATACGCAGTATTTT	CAISRLADTDTQYF
TRBJ1-1	TRBV19	-	15	TRBD1	TGTGCCAGTAGTATGATAACAGGGGATTTCACTGAAGCTTTCTTT	CASSMITGDFTEAFF
TRBJ1-2	TRBV18	few	14	-	TGTGCCAGCTCACGTACAAATGGTGACTATGGCTACACCTTC	CASSRTNGDYGYTF
TRBJ1-2	TRBV5-1	-	15	TRBD1	TGCGCCAGCAGCTTGAGGGGACAGAATAACTATGGCTACACCTTC	CASSLRGQNNYGYTF
TRBJ1-1	TRBV6-2/TRBV6-3	-	18	TRBD1	TGTGCCAGCAGTTACTCATGGACAGGGCGTGACCTTAACACTGAAGCTTTCTTT	CASSYSWTGRDLNTEAFF
TRBJ1-4	TRBV19	-	13	-	TGTGCCAGTATAGGGACACCGAATGAAAAACTGTTTTTT	CASIGTPNEKLFF
TRBJ2-1	TRBV7-3	-	14	TRBD2	TGTGCCAGCAGCTCTACCCGCCCTAGCGGGGAGCAGTTCTTC	CASSSTRPSGEQFF
TRBJ2-7	TRBV19	-	14	TRBD2	TGTGCCAGTAGTATGAGCGGGACCTCCTACGAGCAGTACTTC	CASSMSGTSYEQYF
TRBJ2-2	TRBV6-1	once	15	-	TGTGCCAGCAGTGAAGCCTCGAGGGGTGAAGGGGAGCTGTTTTTT	CASSEASRGEGELFF
TRBJ2-2	TRBV5-4	-	12	-	TGTGCCAGCAATACAGTGGCCGGGGAGCTGTTTTTT	CASNTVAGELFF
TRBJ1-5	TRBV6-5	-	14	-	TGTGCCAGCAGTTACGGGGGTGCGGATCAGCCCCAGCATTTT	CASSYGGADQPQHF
TRBJ2-2	TRBV2	-	15	TRBD1	TGTGCCAGCGTACACCGCGGACAGGGCACCGGGGAGCTGTTTTTT	CASVHRGQGTGELFF
TRBJ2-1	TRBV9	-	15	TRBD1	TGTGCCAGCAGCGCCGGGGACAGGGAGGGCAATGAGCAGTTCTTC	CASSAGDREGNEQFF
TRBJ2-2	TRBV5-1	-	16	-	TGCGCCAGCAGCTTGGTAGTGGACGCTTTCACCGGGGAGCTGTTTTTT	CASSLVVDAFTGELFF
TRBJ2-2	TRBV9	once	17	TRBD2	TGTGCCAGCAGCGCCACCGGGACTAGTCTGAACACCGGGGAGCTGTTTTTT	CASSATGTSLNTGELFF